This T cell receptor (beta chain) was sequenced for a study of blood T cell repertoires in COVID-19. This table comes from immunoSEQ multiplex PCR, and its TCRdb copy is limited to in-frame clones, with some not included. Here the sample spans nearly 350,000 clones, about 93% being singletons. Per germline, CDR1 LNHDA and CDR2 SQIVND (reference sequence). The CDR3 covers 16 residues. Trimming left V 6 bases short and J 0 bases short, with 15 bases between. The sequenced sample was peripheral blood. The receptor comes from a woman aged 18 to 35 who had recovered from COVID-19. The rearrangement joins TRBV19 to TRBJ1-3, with D possibly matching TRBD1 (6 bases). CDR3 sequence reads: CASRDGGPTSGNTIYF. CDR3 nucleotides: TGTGCCAGTAGGGATGGGGGCCCGACCTCTGGAAACACCATATATTTT.